One sample yielded the 22 T cell receptor beta chains listed below, sequenced in a study of cytomegalovirus exposure and HLA in healthy donors. Vbeta (60) and Jbeta (13) primers were used in the PCR. Measured with immunoSEQ multiplex PCR; TCRdb has only the in-frame clones, and not every one. The sample holds about 130,000 clones. The material sequenced was PBMCs. These receptors came from a man younger than 35 in good health and CMV-seronegative.

V gene TRBV10-1 combines with J gene TRBJ2-5, with TRBD2 as a possible D gene (6 bases). V lost 2 bases to trimming and J lost 5 bases, with 15 bases between them. In germline, CDR1 is WNHNN, CDR2 SYGVQD (reference sequence). There are 15 residues in the CDR3. The CDR3, as DNA: TGCGCCAGCAGTGAGGGCCCCAACGCGGGGGAGACCCAGTACTTC. Amino acid sequence: CASSEGPNAGETQYF.

The chain recombines TRBV6-6 with TRBJ2-1, with 9 bases fitting TRBD2. From germline, CDR1 is MNHNY and CDR2 SVGAGI (reference sequence). This CDR3 spans 16 amino acids. V shed 5 bases and J 5 bases; nucleotides not matched to a gene: 10. In DNA, the CDR3 is TGTGCCAGCAGTCCCCGGGGACTAGCCCGAAACAATGAGCAGTTCTTC. This codes for CASSPRGLARNNEQFF.

This rearrangement joins TRBV20-1 to TRBJ2-7, with 8 positions matching TRBD2. V lost 6 bases, J lost 7 bases, and 5 bases stayed unmatched. The CDR3 has 11 residues. Germline V gene lookup returns CDR1 DFQATT and CDR2 SNEGSKA (reference sequence). In DNA form, the CDR3 reads TGCAGTGCAGAGCGGGAGAGGGAGCAGTACTTC. Encoded protein: CSAEREREQYF.

The genes are TRBV19 and TRBJ2-2; D ambiguous. This CDR3 region has 14 residues. Trimming stripped 0 bases from V and 6 bases from J, with 8 bases between. CDR1 is LNHDA, CDR2 SQIVND, per germline (reference sequence). CDR3 protein: CASSIDLIAGELFF. The CDR3 DNA is TGTGCCAGTAGTATAGATTTAATTGCCGGGGAGCTGTTTTTT.

The chain is built from TRBV11-2 and TRBJ1-1; D not resolved. The CDR3 runs 13 residues. Germline V gene sequence: CDR1 SGHAT, CDR2 FQNNGV. Trimming removed 9 bases from V and 3 bases from J, with 14 bases in between. DNA of the CDR3: TGTGCCAGTTCCCCATTTAGCGACACTGAAGCTTTCTTT. Its translation is CASSPFSDTEAFF.

This chain uses TRBV18 with TRBJ2-5, with D uncertain. The CDR3 runs 15 residues. Germline V gene data show CDR1 as KGHSH and CDR2 as LQKENI. The V gene lost 3 bases and the J gene lost 5 bases, with 16 bases spanning the gap. The CDR3 is CASSPTMTFTETQYF. Here the CDR3 DNA reads TGTGCCAGCTCACCTACTATGACCTTTACCGAGACCCAGTACTTC. The full variable domain, its missing parts supplied by reference TRBV18 and TRBJ2-5, is NAGVMQNPRHLVRRRGQEARLRCSPMKGHSHVYWYRQLPEEGLKFMVYLQKENIIDESGMPKERFSAEFPKEGPSILRIQQVVRGDSAAYFCASSPTMTFTETQYFGPGTRLLVL.

This chain uses TRBV11-2 with TRBJ1-4; possible D gene TRBD1, 5 bases. The CDR3 sequence is 17 residues long. The ends were cut back, 5 bases at V and 8 bases at J, with 24 bases in the middle. Germline V gene data show CDR1 as SGHAT and CDR2 as FQNNGV. In DNA form, the CDR3 reads TGTGCCAGCAGCCCCCGGGAGGTAGGGGCTCGGGCCGAAAAACTGTTTTTT. Amino acids: CASSPREVGARAEKLFF.

The rearrangement uses TRBV29-1 and TRBJ2-5; a weak D match, TRBD2 (7 bases). Deletions cut 7 bases from V and 3 bases from J, with 18 bases between. The CDR3 runs 14 residues. Germline V gene sequence: CDR1 SQVTM, CDR2 ANQGSEA. CDR3 nucleotide sequence: TGCAGCGCAATGCCACAGGGAGGGGAAGAGACCCAGTACTTC. The encoded protein is CSAMPQGGEETQYF.

The chain combines TRBV19 with TRBJ1-2, with D tentatively TRBD1 (5 bases). The ends were cut back, 1 base at V and 6 bases at J, with 12 bases in the middle. CDR1 and CDR2 from the germline V gene are LNHDA and SQIVND (reference sequence). The CDR3 runs 14 residues. Here the CDR3 reads CASSIVRGVDGYTF. In DNA, the CDR3 is TGTGCCAGTAGTATAGTTAGGGGTGTGGATGGCTACACCTTC.

V and J are TRBV5-4 and TRBJ2-1; D is possibly TRBD2 (6 bases). Trimming took off 1 base at V and 5 bases at J, with 16 bases between the two ends. The CDR3 length is 16 residues. CDR1 SGHNT and CDR2 YYREEE come from the germline V gene (reference sequence). The CDR3 region has the DNA TGTGCCAGCAGCTTGCGTAGCGGCCAAACCAACAATGAGCAGTTCTTC. It encodes CASSLRSGQTNNEQFF.

This chain uses TRBV28 with TRBJ2-2; D remains ambiguous. V shed 1 base and J shed 11 bases, with 8 bases lying between them. The length of the CDR3 is 12 residues. Germline V gene data show CDR1 as MDHEN and CDR2 as SYDVKM. The CDR3 region is CASSLSRYELFF. The CDR3 region has the DNA TGTGCCAGCAGTTTATCGCGGTATGAGCTGTTTTTT.

The V gene is TRBV5-1, the J gene TRBJ2-1; 8 bases are shared with TRBD2. J gave up 2 bases and V 0 bases, and 16 bases lay outside the gene matches. Germline V gene lookup returns CDR1 SGHRS and CDR2 YFSETQ. CDR3 length: 20 residues. CDR3 sequence (DNA): TGCGCCAGCAGCTTGGTATTGAGCGGGGGTATGAATAAAGCCTACAATGAGCAGTTCTTC. Its translation: CASSLVLSGGMNKAYNEQFF.

V is TRBV6-5 and J is TRBJ1-2; D is undetermined. Germline V lookup: CDR1 MNHEY, CDR2 SVGAGI. Between the trimmed V and J ends, which lost 4 bases and 4 bases, there was a span of 16 bases. CDR3 length: 15 amino acids. The CDR3 DNA follows: TGTGCCAGCAGTTCCCTGCCCCTTCGGGGCTATGGCTACACCTTC. This gives the protein CASSSLPLRGYGYTF.

CDR3 residues: CASSQEAPRGGYTF. For the CDR3, the DNA is TGCGCCAGCAGCCAAGAGGCCCCTCGAGGAGGCTACACCTTC. The chain links TRBV4-1 to TRBJ1-2, with D unclear. With 0 bases removed from V and 8 bases from J, the gap between germline ends came to 13 bases. The CDR3 has 14 amino acids. Germline lookup yields CDR1 MGHRA and CDR2 YSYEKL.

The rearrangement uses TRBV4-1 and TRBJ2-1; the match to TRBD2 covers 9 bases. CDR1 and CDR2 (germline): MGHRA, YSYEKL. CDR3 length: 15 amino acids. V dropped 3 bases and J dropped 9; count of bases not matched to a gene: 9. This chain's CDR3 is CASSQLAGVGGEQFF. CDR3 nucleotide sequence: TGCGCCAGCAGCCAGTTAGCGGGAGTGGGGGGTGAGCAGTTCTTC.

The chain combines TRBV6-1 with TRBJ2-1, with 12 bases aligning to TRBD2. V trimming: 8 bases; J trimming: 4 bases; junction bases outside the gene matches: 3. Germline-derived CDR1 and CDR2 are MNHNS and SASEGT. The CDR3 runs 14 residues. The CDR3 is CASVLAGGYNEQFF. CDR3 nucleotide sequence: TGTGCCAGCGTTCTAGCGGGGGGGTACAATGAGCAGTTCTTC.

The rearrangement links TRBV4-1 to TRBJ2-2; TRBD2 matches 11 bases. CDR3 length: 18 amino acids. Germline CDR1 reads MGHRA; CDR2 reads YSYEKL. Trimming took 0 bases from V and 4 from J; bases not matched to a gene: 7. Here the CDR3 reads CASSQDVAGGPGTGELFF. CDR3 bases: TGCGCCAGCAGCCAAGATGTAGCGGGGGGGCCGGGCACCGGGGAGCTGTTTTTT.

The chain employs TRBV6-6 and TRBJ1-2, with 9 bases fitting TRBD1. Looked up from germline, CDR1 is MNHNY and CDR2 is SVGAGI (reference sequence). V trimming: 1 base; J trimming: 4 bases; junction bases outside the gene matches: 1. The CDR3 contains 14 residues. DNA of the CDR3: TGTGCCAGCAGTTACTGGGACAGGGTCTATGGCTACACCTTC. Translation: CASSYWDRVYGYTF.

V is TRBV5-1 and J is TRBJ1-5; D might be TRBD1 (5 bases). Deletions cut 4 bases from V and 4 bases from J, with 9 bases between. Germline V lookup: CDR1 SGHRS, CDR2 YFSETQ. CDR3 length: 13 residues. In DNA, the CDR3 is TGCGCCAGCAGCGGGGGGGGGAATCAGCCCCAGCATTTT. This sequence encodes CASSGGGNQPQHF.

V usage is TRBV28 and J usage is TRBJ2-7; 7 bases are a match to TRBD1. V lost 4 bases to trimming and J lost 4 bases; unmatched junction nucleotides: 10. Per the germline V gene, CDR1 is MDHEN and CDR2 is SYDVKM. The CDR3 has 15 residues. CDR3 sequence (DNA): TGTGCCAGCAGTTACCCCCGGGACAGTGGGTACGAGCAGTACTTC. Translation: CASSYPRDSGYEQYF. Complete variable domain (other parts from reference TRBV28 and TRBJ2-7): DVKVTQSSRYLVKRTGEKVFLECVQDMDHENMFWYRQDPGLGLRLIYFSYDVKMKEKGDIPEGYSVSREKKERFSLILESASTNQTSMYLCASSYPRDSGYEQYFGPGTRLTVT.

This chain joins TRBV4-1 and TRBJ1-2; D might be TRBD1 (6 bases). Germline-derived CDR1 and CDR2 are MGHRA and YSYEKL. V lost 1 base, J lost 2 bases, and 8 bases lay in between. The CDR3 covers 14 residues. In DNA, the CDR3 is TGCGCCAGCAGCCAAGTACAGGGAAACTATGGCTACACCTTC. It translates to CASSQVQGNYGYTF.

The V gene is TRBV7-9, the J gene TRBJ1-1, with D tentatively TRBD1 (5 bases). The CDR3 is 15 residues long. From germline, CDR1 is SEHNR and CDR2 FQNEAQ (reference sequence). V was clipped by 8 bases and J by 1 base, with 17 bases between them. The CDR3: CASYALPTENTEAFF. The CDR3 nucleotides are TGTGCCAGCTACGCTCTACCGACAGAGAACACTGAAGCTTTCTTT.